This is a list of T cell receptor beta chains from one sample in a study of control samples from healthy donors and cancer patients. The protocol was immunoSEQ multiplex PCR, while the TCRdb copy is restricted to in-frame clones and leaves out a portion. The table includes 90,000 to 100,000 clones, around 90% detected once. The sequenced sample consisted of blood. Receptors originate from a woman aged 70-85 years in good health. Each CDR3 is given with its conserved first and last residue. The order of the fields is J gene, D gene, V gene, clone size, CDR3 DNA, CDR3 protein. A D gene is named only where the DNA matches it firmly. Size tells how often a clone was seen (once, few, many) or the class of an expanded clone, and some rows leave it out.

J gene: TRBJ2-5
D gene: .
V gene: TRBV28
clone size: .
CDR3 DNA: TGTGCCAGCAGTTTACTTGTTACCACTGAAAATCAAGAGACCCAGTACTTC
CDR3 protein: CASSLLVTTENQETQYF

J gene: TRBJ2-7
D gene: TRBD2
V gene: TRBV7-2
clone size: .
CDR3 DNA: TGTGCCAGCAGCTTCACTAGCGGGGGCTACGAGCAGTACTTC
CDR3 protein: CASSFTSGGYEQYF

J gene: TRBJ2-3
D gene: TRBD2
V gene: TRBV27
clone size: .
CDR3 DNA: TGTGCCAGCAGTTTCGCACTAGCGGATACTCCGGATACGCAGTATTTT
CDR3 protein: CASSFALADTPDTQYF

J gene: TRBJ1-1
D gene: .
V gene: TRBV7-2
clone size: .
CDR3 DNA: TGTGCCAGCAGCTTAGGGGGCGGATATAACACTGAAGCTTTCTTT
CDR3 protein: CASSLGGGYNTEAFF

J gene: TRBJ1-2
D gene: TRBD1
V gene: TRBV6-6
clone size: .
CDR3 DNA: TGTGCCAGCACCAGAAGTGGACAGGGGGCGATTGGCTACACCTTC
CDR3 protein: CASTRSGQGAIGYTF

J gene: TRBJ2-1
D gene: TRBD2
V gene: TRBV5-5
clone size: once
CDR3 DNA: TGTGCCAGCAGCTTGGGGACTAGCGGGATATATGAGCAGTTCTTC
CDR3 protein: CASSLGTSGIYEQFF

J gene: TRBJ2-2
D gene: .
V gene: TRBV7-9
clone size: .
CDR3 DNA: TGTGCCAGCAGCCCCCGCTGGGTCGGCAACACCGGGGAGCTGTTTTTT
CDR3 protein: CASSPRWVGNTGELFF

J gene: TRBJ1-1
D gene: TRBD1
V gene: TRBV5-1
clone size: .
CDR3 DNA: TGCGCCAGCAGCCGACAGGGTGGGAACACTGAAGCTTTCTTT
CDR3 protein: CASSRQGGNTEAFF

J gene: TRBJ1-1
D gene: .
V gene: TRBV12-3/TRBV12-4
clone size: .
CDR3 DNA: TGTGCCAGCAGCCACCGGGACGGTGAAGCTTTCTTT
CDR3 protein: CASSHRDGEAFF

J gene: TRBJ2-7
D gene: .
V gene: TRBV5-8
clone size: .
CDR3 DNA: TGTGCCAGCAGCGAACACCGGGTCCTATCCTACGAGCAGTACTTC
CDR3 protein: CASSEHRVLSYEQYF

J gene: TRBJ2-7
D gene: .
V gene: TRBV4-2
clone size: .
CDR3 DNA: TGTGCCAGCAGCCAAGAGTGGGGATACGAGCAGTACTTC
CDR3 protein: CASSQEWGYEQYF

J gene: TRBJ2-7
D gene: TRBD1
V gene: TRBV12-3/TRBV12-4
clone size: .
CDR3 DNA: TGTGCCAGCAGTTTGGGACAGGGGGTCCGGCAGTACTTC
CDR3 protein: CASSLGQGVRQYF

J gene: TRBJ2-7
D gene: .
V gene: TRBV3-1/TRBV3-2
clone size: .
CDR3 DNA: TGTGCCAGCAGCCAAGATGCCTTAGGACTCGGGGACGAGCAGTATTTC
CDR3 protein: CASSQDALGLGDEQYF

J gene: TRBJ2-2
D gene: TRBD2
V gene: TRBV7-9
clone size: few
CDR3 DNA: TGTGCCAGCAGCTTAACTAGCGAGCACACCGGGGAGCTGTTTTTT
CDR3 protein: CASSLTSEHTGELFF

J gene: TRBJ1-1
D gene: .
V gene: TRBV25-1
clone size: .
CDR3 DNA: TGTGCCAGCAGTGAATTGGGGAACACTGAAGCTTTCTTT
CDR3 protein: CASSELGNTEAFF

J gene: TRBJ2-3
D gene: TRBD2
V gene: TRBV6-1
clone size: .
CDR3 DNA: TGTGCCAGCAGTGGGGGGACTAGCGGCCCCTTCACAGATACGCAGTATTTT
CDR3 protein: CASSGGTSGPFTDTQYF

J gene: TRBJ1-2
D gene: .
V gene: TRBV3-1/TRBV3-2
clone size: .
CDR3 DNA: TGTGCCAGCAGCATGACAGAATTCTATGGCTACACCTTC
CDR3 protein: CASSMTEFYGYTF

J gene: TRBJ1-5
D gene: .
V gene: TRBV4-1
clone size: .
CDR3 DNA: TGCGCCAGCAGTCCAATCGGAGCAGGGGTTAGCAATCAGCCCCAGCATTTT
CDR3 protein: CASSPIGAGVSNQPQHF

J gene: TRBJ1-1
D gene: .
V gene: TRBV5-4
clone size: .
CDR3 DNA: TGTGCCAGCAGCCCTCAGGCTGAAAACACTGAAGCTTTCTTT
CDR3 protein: CASSPQAENTEAFF

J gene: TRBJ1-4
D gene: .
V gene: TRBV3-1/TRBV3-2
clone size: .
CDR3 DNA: TGTGCCAGCAGCCAAGAGTCGACGCACGGTGCAACTAATGAAAAACTGTTTTTT
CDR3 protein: CASSQESTHGATNEKLFF

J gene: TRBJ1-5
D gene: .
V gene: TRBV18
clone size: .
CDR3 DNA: TGTGCCAGCTCACCACTGCATAGCAATCAGCCCCAGCATTTT
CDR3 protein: CASSPLHSNQPQHF

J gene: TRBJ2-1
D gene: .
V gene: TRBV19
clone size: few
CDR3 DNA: TGTGCCAGTAGTATTTCCCCCGGGAATGAGCAGTTCTTC
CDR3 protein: CASSISPGNEQFF

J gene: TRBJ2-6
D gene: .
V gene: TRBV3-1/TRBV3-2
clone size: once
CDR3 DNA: TGTGCCAGCAGCCCCCTCCTCTCTGGGGCCAACGTCCTGACTTTC
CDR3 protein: CASSPLLSGANVLTF

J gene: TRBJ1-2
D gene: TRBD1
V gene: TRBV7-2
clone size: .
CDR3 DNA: TGTGCCAGCAGCTTCGGGACAGGGGGCCTGGGCTATGGCTACACCTTC
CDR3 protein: CASSFGTGGLGYGYTF

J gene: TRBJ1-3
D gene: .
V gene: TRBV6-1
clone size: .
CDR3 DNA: TGTGCCAGCAGTGAAGCGGGGACGGCTATGAGTTCGGGAAACACCATATATTTT
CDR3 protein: CASSEAGTAMSSGNTIYF

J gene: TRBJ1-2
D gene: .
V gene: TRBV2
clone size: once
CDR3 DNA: TGTGCCAGCAGTCCCCGGGGGGAAAAGGATGGCTACACCTTC
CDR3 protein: CASSPRGEKDGYTF

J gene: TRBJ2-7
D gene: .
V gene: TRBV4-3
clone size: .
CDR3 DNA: TGCGCCAGCAGCCAAGAGGGCAGGGGGGGATACGAGCAGTACTTC
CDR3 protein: CASSQEGRGGYEQYF

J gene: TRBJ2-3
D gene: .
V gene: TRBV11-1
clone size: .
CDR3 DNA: TGTGCCAGCCGTACCCTTGGGACTAGCACAGATACGCAGTATTTT
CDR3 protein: CASRTLGTSTDTQYF

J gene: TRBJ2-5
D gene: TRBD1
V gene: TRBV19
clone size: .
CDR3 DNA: TGTGCCAGTAGTCCAGGACAGGGAGGATGGTTTACAGAGACCCAGTACTTC
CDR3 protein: CASSPGQGGWFTETQYF

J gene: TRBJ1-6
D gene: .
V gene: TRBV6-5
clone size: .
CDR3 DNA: TGTGCCAGCACCCTACTGCTTGAGGCTAATTCACCCCTCCACTTT
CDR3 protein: CASTLLLEANSPLHF

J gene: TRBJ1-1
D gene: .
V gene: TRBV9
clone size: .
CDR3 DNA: TGTGCCAGCAGCGTAGACAGGGTACCTACTGAAGCTTTCTTT
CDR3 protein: CASSVDRVPTEAFF

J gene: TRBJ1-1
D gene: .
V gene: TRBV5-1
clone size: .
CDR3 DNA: TGCGCCAGCAGCTTGGGGGGACAAATGGGCACTGAAGCTTTCTTT
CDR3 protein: CASSLGGQMGTEAFF

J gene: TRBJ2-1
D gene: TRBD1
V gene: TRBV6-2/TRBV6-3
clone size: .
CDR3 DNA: TGTGCCAGCAGTACCCGGGACAGGGGCAATGAGCAGTTCTTC
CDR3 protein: CASSTRDRGNEQFF

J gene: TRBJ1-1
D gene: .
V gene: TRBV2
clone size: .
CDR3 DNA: TGTGCCAGCAAAATATCAACACATACTGAAGCTTTCTTT
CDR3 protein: CASKISTHTEAFF

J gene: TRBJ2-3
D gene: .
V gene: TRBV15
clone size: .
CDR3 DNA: TGTGCCACCAGCAGAGTTACAGATACGCAGTATTTT
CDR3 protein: CATSRVTDTQYF

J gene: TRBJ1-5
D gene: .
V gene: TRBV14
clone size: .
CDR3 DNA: TGTGCCAGCAGCCATTTCGGGGGTGTTTTGGGGTGGCACAATCAGCCCCAGCATTTT
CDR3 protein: CASSHFGGVLGWHNQPQHF